These 23 T cell receptor beta chains share one sample of origin, sequenced in a study of technical replicates of blood from a handful of donors. Profiled with immunoSEQ multiplex PCR; TCRdb holds only in-frame clones, not every one. Of over 80,000 clones listed, 90% to 97% are singletons. What was sequenced was T cells isolated from PBMCs. These receptors originate from a human donor in good health.

This chain joins TRBV7-2 and TRBJ1-1; 8 positions agree with TRBD1. Germline CDR1 is SGHTA and CDR2 is FQGNSA. V was clipped by 5 bases and J by 8 bases; unmatched bases: 10. The CDR3 is made up of 14 amino acids. Here the CDR3 DNA reads TGTGCCAGCAGCCTTACGACAGGGGCTGCCGAAGCTTTCTTT. This codes for CASSLTTGAAEAFF. The full variable domain, completed using reference TRBV7-2 and TRBJ1-1, is GAGVSQSPSNKVTEKGKDVELRCDPISGHTALYWYRQSLGQGLEFLIYFQGNSAPDKSGLPSDRFSAERTGGSVSTLTIQRTQQEDSAVYLCASSLTTGAAEAFFGQGTRLTVV.

The V gene is TRBV6-5, the J gene TRBJ2-7, with 8 bases identical to TRBD1. Trimming at V came to 6 bases and at J to 5 bases, leaving 9 bases not matched to a gene. CDR3 length equals 14 residues. Germline CDR1 MNHEY, CDR2 SVGAGI. Written as DNA, the CDR3 is TGTGCCAGCAGCTCCCCAGACAGGGGCCACGAGCAGTACTTC. Translation gives CASSSPDRGHEQYF.

The rearrangement joins TRBV10-3 to TRBJ1-2, with D possibly matching TRBD1 (6 bases). Germline CDR1 is ENHRY and CDR2 is SYGVKD. CDR3 size: 14 residues. Deletions cut 5 bases from V and 4 bases from J, with 14 bases between. CDR3 sequence reads: CAISSDSTSYGYTF. The DNA for the CDR3 is TGTGCCATCAGTTCGGACAGCACGAGCTATGGCTACACCTTC.

The chain links TRBV5-1 to TRBJ2-2; 9 bases line up with TRBD1. The CDR3 covers 19 residues. Trimming at V came to 4 bases and at J to 4 bases, leaving 17 bases not matched to a gene. Germline assignment: CDR1 SGHRS and CDR2 YFSETQ. The DNA of the CDR3 is TGCGCCAGCAGCACCCCGGACAGGGGCCATCTTTTTTTCACCGGGGAGCTGTTTTTT. Protein: CASSTPDRGHLFFTGELFF.

The chain has TRBV30 and TRBJ2-5; possibly TRBD2 for D (5 bases). Germline assignment: CDR1 GTSNPN and CDR2 SVGIG (reference sequence). The germline V and J ends were trimmed by 2 bases and 1 base, with 8 bases remaining between them. The CDR3 length is 13 residues. Written as DNA, the CDR3 is TGTGCCTGGAGTAGGAGGCTCCAAGAGACCCAGTACTTC. Its protein product is CAWSRRLQETQYF. The complete variable domain, with remaining parts taken from reference TRBV30 and TRBJ2-5, reads SQTIHQWPATLVQPVGSPLSLECTVEGTSNPNLYWYRQAAGRGLQLLFYSVGIGQISSEVPQNLSASRPQDRQFILSSKKLLLSDSGFYLCAWSRRLQETQYFGPGTRLLVL.

This rearrangement joins TRBV21-1 to TRBJ2-3; the table calls TRBD2, which could not be checked here. TRBV21-1 is a known pseudogene. The CDR3 is 16 residues long. As DNA, the CDR3 is TGTGCCAGCAGCCCCCGGAGCGGGAGGGCCACAGATACGCAGTATTTT. This sequence encodes CASSPRSGRATDTQYF.

The chain is built from TRBV25-1 and TRBJ2-2; no definite D call. This CDR3 is built from 12 residues. Germline CDR1 is MGHDK and CDR2 is SYGVNS. Trimming removed 4 bases from V and 6 bases from J, with 6 bases in between. The CDR3: CASSAVPGELFF. The CDR3 DNA reads TGTGCCAGCAGTGCAGTCCCCGGGGAGCTGTTTTTT. The full variable domain, its missing parts supplied by reference TRBV25-1 and TRBJ2-2, is EADIYQTPRYLVIGTGKKITLECSQTMGHDKMYWYQQDPGMELHLIHYSYGVNSTEKGDLSSESTVSRIRTEHFPLTLESARPSHTSQYLCASSAVPGELFFGEGSRLTVL.

CDR3 loop: CASSLRQGWNTEAFF. CDR3 coding DNA: TGTGCCAGCAGTCTCCGACAGGGGTGGAACACTGAAGCTTTCTTT. The chain links TRBV7-2 to TRBJ1-1; 8 positions agree with TRBD1. V dropped 6 bases and J dropped 1; count of bases not matched to a gene: 7. CDR1 and CDR2 (germline): SGHTA, FQGNSA. The CDR3 covers 15 residues. Full variable domain (remainder filled in from reference TRBV7-2 and TRBJ1-1): GAGVSQSPSNKVTEKGKDVELRCDPISGHTALYWYRQSLGQGLEFLIYFQGNSAPDKSGLPSDRFSAERTGGSVSTLTIQRTQQEDSAVYLCASSLRQGWNTEAFFGQGTRLTVV.

The gene calls are TRBV19 and TRBJ1-5; possible D gene TRBD1, 6 bases. CDR1 and CDR2 (germline): LNHDA, SQIVND (reference sequence). The ends were cut back, 0 bases at V and 0 bases at J, with 12 bases in the middle. This CDR3 comprises 17 residues. CDR3 nucleotides: TGTGCCAGTAGTATAGAGCCCACAGGGTATAGCAATCAGCCCCAGCATTTT. It translates to CASSIEPTGYSNQPQHF.

The chain has TRBV19 and TRBJ2-6; TRBD1 matches 8 bases. The CDR3 is 18 amino acids. The germline CDR1 and CDR2 sequences are LNHDA and SQIVND (reference sequence). The V and J ends lost 5 bases and 0 bases, in that order; junction bases with no gene match: 9. The CDR3 here is CASSSPGQVSSGANVLTF. CDR3 sequence (DNA): TGTGCCAGTAGTTCACCGGGACAGGTTAGCTCTGGGGCCAACGTCCTGACTTTC. Full variable domain (missing parts from reference TRBV19 and TRBJ2-6): DGGITQSPKYLFRKEGQNVTLSCEQNLNHDAMYWYRQDPGQGLRLIYYSQIVNDFQKGDIAEGYSVSREKKESFPLTVTSAQKNPTAFYLCASSSPGQVSSGANVLTFGAGSRLTVL.

V usage is TRBV28 and J usage is TRBJ2-1; D call uncertain. The V end lost 7 bases, the J end lost 5 bases, and 12 bases lay between the germline ends. The germline V gene encodes CDR1 MDHEN and CDR2 SYDVKM. The CDR3 length is 13 residues. The CDR3 spells CASNILNNNEQFF. The CDR3 coding sequence is TGTGCCAGCAATATCCTAAATAACAATGAGCAGTTCTTC.

This chain joins TRBV7-8 and TRBJ2-7; D uncertain. V was shortened by 2 bases and J by 1 base, with 12 bases between the two germline ends. Germline V CDR1 and CDR2: SGHVS, FQNEAQ. CDR3 length: 15 amino acids. The CDR3 DNA sequence: TGTGCCAGCAGCTTAATATCTATAGCTTCCTACGAGCAGTACTTC. It is translated as CASSLISIASYEQYF.

This clone was recorded once. V is TRBV5-4 and J is TRBJ2-3; D call uncertain. V was trimmed by 0 bases and J by 2 bases, leaving 10 bases between them. The CDR3 is 15 amino acids. The germline gives CDR1 SGHNT, CDR2 YYREEE (reference sequence). The CDR3 protein is CASSLDFTLTDTQYF. DNA of the CDR3: TGTGCCAGCAGCTTGGACTTTACGCTCACAGATACGCAGTATTTT.

The chain joins TRBV25-1 to TRBJ2-3, with D perhaps TRBD2 (6 bases). CDR1 is MGHDK and CDR2 is SYGVNS in the germline V gene. V was clipped by 4 bases and J by 3 bases, with 14 bases between them. The CDR3 spans 15 residues. The chain's CDR3 is CASSATSDITDTQYF. For the CDR3, the DNA is TGTGCCAGCAGTGCGACTAGTGATATTACAGATACGCAGTATTTT.

The chain has TRBV5-1 and TRBJ1-1; a possible D gene is TRBD1 (6 bases). V was cut by 0 bases and J by 4 bases, with 10 bases left in between. Germline V lookup: CDR1 SGHRS, CDR2 YFSETQ. The CDR3 totals 14 residues. The CDR3 loop reads CASSLGTATTEAFF. CDR3 in DNA: TGCGCCAGCAGCTTGGGGACAGCGACCACTGAAGCTTTCTTT. The full variable domain, completed using reference TRBV5-1 and TRBJ1-1, is KAGVTQTPRYLIKTRGQQVTLSCSPISGHRSVSWYQQTPGQGLQFLFEYFSETQRNKGNFPGRFSGRQFSNSRSEMNVSTLELGDSALYLCASSLGTATTEAFFGQGTRLTVV.

The chain couples TRBV19 to TRBJ1-2; 8 bases are shared with TRBD1. The CDR3 covers 15 residues. Looked up from germline, CDR1 is LNHDA and CDR2 is SQIVND (reference sequence). V trimming: 3 bases; J trimming: 1 base; junction bases outside the gene matches: 4. Here the CDR3 reads CASSIETGDNYGYTF. Written as DNA, the CDR3 is TGTGCCAGTAGTATTGAGACAGGGGATAACTATGGCTACACCTTC.

The V gene is TRBV18, the J gene TRBJ1-4, with 7 bases fitting TRBD1. The CDR3 loop spans 15 amino acids. Germline loops: CDR1 KGHSH, CDR2 LQKENI. V dropped 6 bases and J dropped 3; count of bases not matched to a gene: 7. Here the CDR3 reads CASSFRQGSNEKLFF. CDR3 nucleotides: TGTGCCAGCTCGTTTCGACAGGGATCTAATGAAAAACTGTTTTTT.

V is TRBV30 and J is TRBJ1-1; 10 nucleotides agree with TRBD1. With 2 bases clipped from V and 10 bases from J, the junction kept 4 bases outside the gene matches. CDR1 is GTSNPN and CDR2 is SVGIG in the germline V gene (reference sequence). The CDR3 consists of 12 residues. The CDR3: CAWSLGQGGAFF. The CDR3 DNA sequence: TGTGCCTGGAGTCTAGGACAGGGGGGAGCTTTCTTT.

DNA of the CDR3: TGTGCCAGCAGCACGACGGGGGGCAGTTCCTTCAATCAGCCCCAGCATTTT. Translated, it gives CASSTTGGSSFNQPQHF. V usage is TRBV7-8 and J usage is TRBJ1-5, with D possibly being TRBD1 (6 bases). The CDR3 has 17 residues. Trimming took 5 bases from V and 3 from J, leaving 20 bases between them. Per the germline V gene, CDR1 is SGHVS and CDR2 is FQNEAQ.

The chain combines TRBV29-1 with TRBJ2-1; the D is unclear. Trimming pared 7 bases from V and 6 bases from J, leaving 13 bases between. Looked up from germline, CDR1 is SQVTM and CDR2 is ANQGSEA. The CDR3 contains 12 residues. The CDR3: CSAQVRLNEQFF. CDR3 nucleotides: TGCAGCGCGCAGGTACGGCTCAATGAGCAGTTCTTC.

Details on this clone: No DNA is shown, since the ends of the CDR3 on it are uncertain; the CDR3 is the one TCRdb lists. The gene calls are TRBV21-1 and TRBJ1-2; the DNA was not compared with TRBD1, the D call given in the table. TRBV21-1 is described as a pseudogene. The CDR3 sequence runs 16 residues, both termini included. The CDR3 loop is CASSKVARGSNYGYTF.

V and J are TRBV2 and TRBJ1-2; TRBD1 agrees at 7 bases. The J segment lost 4 bases and the V segment lost 6 bases, leaving 2 bases of the junction unmatched. The length of the CDR3 is 12 residues. The germline V gene has CDR1 SNHLY and CDR2 FYNNEI. The CDR3 region is CASSGTAYGYTF. In nucleotides, the CDR3 is TGTGCCAGCAGCGGGACAGCCTATGGCTACACCTTC.

This sequence joins TRBV6-5 and TRBJ1-2; 8 bases fit TRBD1. Losses at the gene ends were 5 bases for V and 6 bases for J; bases not matched to a gene: 5. Per the germline V gene, CDR1 is MNHEY and CDR2 is SVGAGI. CDR3 length equals 13 residues. This chain's CDR3 is CASSRTGYHGYTF. Here the CDR3 DNA reads TGTGCCAGCAGTCGGACAGGGTACCATGGCTACACCTTC.